This T cell receptor (beta chain) was captured by sequencing in a study of blood T cell repertoires in COVID-19. Looking at the study overall: Sites across the United States, Italy and Spain contributed samples from acute and convalescent COVID-19. PBMCs, B-cell-depleted T cells, or T cells provided the cDNA or gDNA that made up the material.

Unmatched junction bases numbered 6, after V lost 3 bases and J lost 5 bases. CDR1 is LNHNV, CDR2 YYDKDF, per germline (reference sequence). The CDR3 totals 16 residues. In the original analysis: Reference gene primer amplification gave estimated nucleated cell counts. Here immunoSEQ multiplex PCR was the method, and the copy in TCRdb shows in-frame clones only, minus some. That table supplies the V and J calls and clone size; D and trimming were determined from the DNA. Of over 400,000 clones listed, just over 85% are singletons. The gene calls are TRBV15 and TRBJ2-1; 11 bases match TRBD1. The sample consisted of peripheral blood. The clonotype was recovered from a woman aged 25 to 39 with active or convalescent COVID-19. CDR3 sequence: CATSRPGQGGNNEQFF. CDR3 coding DNA: TGTGCCACCAGCAGGCCGGGACAGGGGGGGAACAATGAGCAGTTCTTC.